These T cell receptor beta chains were read from a single sample in a study of response to subunit inactivated influenza vaccine. TCRdb analysed the RT-PCR reads with MiXCR anew, one entry per CDR3 protein. The sample has 700,000 to 900,000 distinct CDR3 sequences; 21% are singletons. Source: PBMCs from blood, taken around 5 days after vaccination. All receptors derive from a man aged 50 to 60 who received an inactivated influenza vaccine. The CDR3 runs from the conserved cysteine through the conserved F or W. D genes are given only for firm matches. Clone size is shown for a subset of rows, as once, few, many or a class of expanded clone.

V,J,D,size,DNA,CDR3
TRBV12-3/TRBV12-4,TRBJ2-7,TRBD1,-,TGTGCCAGCAGTTTAAGGGACAGGGCGTTTTACGAGCAGTACTTC,CASSLRDRAFYEQYF
TRBV20-1,TRBJ2-2,-,-,TGCAGTGCTAGAGGACCGAGCATGAACACCGGGGAGCTGTTTTTT,CSARGPSMNTGELFF
TRBV12-3/TRBV12-4,TRBJ2-1,TRBD1,-,TGTGCCAGCAGTGAGAGGACAGGAGTCCACAATGAGCAGTTCTTC,CASSERTGVHNEQFF
TRBV15,TRBJ2-5,TRBD1,-,TGTGCCTCTACAACCCACAGGGGGGATGAGACCCAGTACTTC,CASTTHRGDETQYF
TRBV7-2,TRBJ2-5,-,-,TGTGCCAGCAGCTTAGTAGCGAGCGGCAGGGGTGAGACCCAGTACTTC,CASSLVASGRGETQYF
TRBV2,TRBJ2-3,-,-,TGTGCCAGCGTTAGGAGCACAGATACGCAGTATTTT,CASVRSTDTQYF
TRBV24-1,TRBJ2-3,-,few,TGTGCCACCAGTGACCCAACGGGGCAGAAGAGCACAGATACGCAGTATTTT,CATSDPTGQKSTDTQYF
TRBV7-2,TRBJ2-7,-,many,TGTGCCAGCAGCTTAGTTGCCGCTAAGGACGAGCAGTACTTC,CASSLVAAKDEQYF
TRBV4-2,TRBJ2-2,-,-,TGTGCCAGCAGCCACGTCGCGGTTTCGGGGGCTACGAACACCGGGGAGCTGTTTTTT,CASSHVAVSGATNTGELFF
TRBV25-1,TRBJ2-3,-,-,TGTGCCAGCAGTGAATATTTTGGCACAGATACGCAGTATTTT,CASSEYFGTDTQYF
TRBV5-1,TRBJ2-5,-,few,TGCGCCAGCAGCTTGTACCGGAAAGAGACCCAGTACTTC,CASSLYRKETQYF
TRBV29-1,TRBJ1-5,TRBD1,-,TGCAGCGTTGCTGGACAGGGTGGCGGTCAGCCCCAGCATTTT,CSVAGQGGGQPQHF
TRBV7-2,TRBJ1-3,-,few,TGTGCCAGCAGTTTACAGGGAGGTGGAAACACCATATATTTT,CASSLQGGGNTIYF
TRBV11-2,TRBJ2-7,-,few,TGTGCCAGCAGCCTCACCAGGGTCCCGGGGTACGAGCAGTACTTC,CASSLTRVPGYEQYF
TRBV30,TRBJ2-2,TRBD1,few,TGTGCCTGGAGACAGGGGTCTACGAACACCGGGGAGCTGTTTTTT,CAWRQGSTNTGELFF
TRBV6-5,TRBJ2-2,-,-,TGTGCCAGCAGTTCTCGGGGCGATATCCCCGGGGAGCTGTTTTTT,CASSSRGDIPGELFF
TRBV28,TRBJ1-3,TRBD1,-,TGTGCCAGCAGGACAGGGTTCTCTGGAAACACCATATATTTT,CASRTGFSGNTIYF
TRBV20-1,TRBJ2-5,-,few,TGCAGTGCTAGTGGGTCCACAGAGACCCAGTACTTC,CSASGSTETQYF
TRBV5-1,TRBJ2-2,TRBD1,many,TGCGCCAGCAGCATACAGGGGTACACCGGGGAGCTGTTTTTT,CASSIQGYTGELFF
TRBV7-2,TRBJ2-7,TRBD2,few,TGTGCCAGCAGCTTAGCCTCACGACTAGCGGGAGAACAGTACGAGCAGTACTTC,CASSLASRLAGEQYEQYF
TRBV15,TRBJ2-7,-,many,TGTGCCACCAGCAGCATGGCCCTTGGGGTAGCCGAGCAGTACTTC,CATSSMALGVAEQYF
TRBV10-3,TRBJ1-5,-,-,TGTGCCATCAGTGAACAGGTTGGAGGCAATCAGCCCCAGCATTTT,CAISEQVGGNQPQHF
TRBV5-1,TRBJ2-7,TRBD1,few,TGCGCCAGCAGCGTACGATCAGGGGGCGCCGAGCAGTACTTC,CASSVRSGGAEQYF
TRBV6-2/TRBV6-3,TRBJ2-7,-,few,TGTGCCAGTTCCGGGACATTACAGCAGTACTTC,CASSGTLQQYF
TRBV10-3,TRBJ2-3,-,few,TGTGCCATCAGTGAGTCGGGGCAAGGGAGCACAGATACGCAGTATTTT,CAISESGQGSTDTQYF
TRBV15,TRBJ2-3,TRBD2,-,TGTGCCACCAGCAGCACTAGACCGGGACTACACACAGATACGCAGTATTTT,CATSSTRPGLHTDTQYF
TRBV5-6,TRBJ2-1,-,-,TGTGCCAGCAGCTTGGGTACAGGGCACTTAATCAGTGAGCAGTTCTTC,CASSLGTGHLISEQFF
TRBV4-1,TRBJ1-1,-,-,TGCGCCAGCAGCCAACCCCCTTCAGGAGCTTTCTTT,CASSQPPSGAFF
TRBV20-1,TRBJ2-5,-,-,TGCAGTGCCAGTGTCCCACCTCGGACCCAGTACTTC,CSASVPPRTQYF
TRBV6-1,TRBJ1-2,TRBD1,-,TGTGCCAGCACCCCAATTCGGACAGGCGATGGCTACACCTTC,CASTPIRTGDGYTF
TRBV20-1,TRBJ2-2,-,few,TGCAGTGCCCTGGGCCACTTGAACACCGGGGAGCTGTTTTTT,CSALGHLNTGELFF
TRBV5-4,TRBJ2-7,TRBD1,few,TGTGCCAGCAGCTTGCCGGGACAGCCCTACGAGCAGTACTTC,CASSLPGQPYEQYF
TRBV12-3/TRBV12-4,TRBJ2-7,TRBD1,-,TGTGCCAGCAGTACCAACAGGGGGACTGTGGAGCAGTACTTC,CASSTNRGTVEQYF
TRBV7-9,TRBJ1-4,-,-,TGTGCCAGCAGCTTAGACGTTGGAGAAAAACTGTTTTTT,CASSLDVGEKLFF
TRBV7-2,TRBJ2-7,TRBD1,many,TGTGCCAGCAGCTCGCAACAGGGGGCCCAGTACTTC,CASSSQQGAQYF
TRBV11-2,TRBJ1-5,TRBD1,-,TGTGCCAGCAGTTGGACAGGGGAAGGGCAGCCCCAGCATTTT,CASSWTGEGQPQHF
TRBV12-3/TRBV12-4,TRBJ2-3,-,many,TGTGCCAGCGGGTTCAGGGGGGATGGGGATACGCAGTATTTT,CASGFRGDGDTQYF
TRBV7-2,TRBJ2-1,-,few,TGTGCCAGCAGCTACCAAGGTTCCTACAATGAGCAGTTCTTC,CASSYQGSYNEQFF
TRBV27,TRBJ2-1,TRBD2,few,TGTGCCAGCAGTACCATAGCGGGAGATAGGTCCTACAATGAGCAGTTCTTC,CASSTIAGDRSYNEQFF
TRBV29-1,TRBJ2-3,-,few,TGCAGCGTTGAATTTACAGATACGCAGTATTTT,CSVEFTDTQYF
TRBV12-3/TRBV12-4,TRBJ2-1,-,-,TGTGCCAGCAGTTTCGGGGGGCCTGAGCAGTTCTTC,CASSFGGPEQFF
TRBV28,TRBJ2-1,TRBD2,-,TGTGCCAGCAGTTTACCCGGACTAGACAGAAGCTTATCCTACAATGAGCAGTTCTTC,CASSLPGLDRSLSYNEQFF
TRBV6-5,TRBJ2-7,-,-,TGTGCCAGCAGTTACTCATCTCCGGGTGGCGGGATGGGAGAGCAGTACTTC,CASSYSSPGGGMGEQYF
TRBV7-9,TRBJ1-1,-,few,TGTGCCAGCAGCTTGGTTTCTGCAGGGTTAGCTTTCTTT,CASSLVSAGLAFF
TRBV4-1,TRBJ2-1,TRBD1,-,TGCGCCAGCAGCCAAGGTCGGACAGGCAATGAGCAGTTCTTC,CASSQGRTGNEQFF
TRBV20-1,TRBJ1-2,-,few,TGCAGTGCTCGGAACATCCACCTCACCTTC,CSARNIHLTF
TRBV20-1,TRBJ2-7,-,-,TGCAGTGTCCTAGGGCGGGGCTCCTACGAGCAGTACTTC,CSVLGRGSYEQYF
TRBV29-1,TRBJ2-5,-,many,TGCAGCGTTAGAGACCGGGGCCAGACCCAGTACTTC,CSVRDRGQTQYF
TRBV7-9,TRBJ2-2,-,-,TGTGCCAGCAGCAGCCGGGCCTCGAACACCGGGGAGCTGTTTTTT,CASSSRASNTGELFF
TRBV4-2,TRBJ1-2,-,-,TGTGCCAGCAGCCAAGAATCTGGGTCGCAGGTCTTGGGCTACACCTTC,CASSQESGSQVLGYTF
TRBV6-2/TRBV6-3,TRBJ2-5,-,few,TGTGCCAGCAGTTACTCTTCTAGCCGAGAGACCCAGTACTTC,CASSYSSSRETQYF
TRBV4-3,TRBJ2-7,-,-,TGCGCCAGCAGCCAAGTAATAGGGAACTACGAGCAGTACTTC,CASSQVIGNYEQYF
TRBV5-1,TRBJ2-3,TRBD2,many,TGCGCCAGCAGCTCACTAGCGGGGGGACGCACAGATACGCAGTATTTT,CASSSLAGGRTDTQYF
TRBV18,TRBJ2-7,-,-,TGTGCCAGCTCACCACCGAATAAACGGAACGAGCAGTACTTC,CASSPPNKRNEQYF
TRBV20-1,TRBJ2-1,TRBD2,-,TGCAGTGCTAGCAGAATAGCGGGGGGGCTGGATGAGCAGTTCTTC,CSASRIAGGLDEQFF